This T cell receptor (beta chain) came from a study of post-analysis software for immune sequencing data. Whole-study results and caveats: Patients carried roughly 5 TRBV segments more frequently than controls did, and TRBV5-6, TRBV5-1 and TRBV20-1 were among them.

TCR beta cDNA libraries included unique molecular identifiers. TCRdb re-called the PCR reads with MiXCR, one entry per CDR3 protein. Of about 770,000 distinct CDR3 sequences listed, just over 45% are singletons. V gave up 8 bases and J gave up 4 bases; unmatched junction bases: 2. The CDR3 spans 13 residues. Germline-derived CDR1 and CDR2 are MDHEN and SYDVKM. This clonotype was counted only a few times. Its target is not known. This receptor was obtained from a girl aged 10-17 years with multiple sclerosis. Sequenced material: blood. The V call is TRBV28, the J call TRBJ2-3; 11 bases line up with TRBD2. Here the CDR3 DNA reads TGTGCCAGCGAACTAGCGGGAGCAGATACGCAGTATTTT. Its protein product is CASELAGADTQYF.